These 9 T cell receptor beta chains were all obtained from the same sample, sequenced in a study of T cells in Graves' hyperthyroidism and ophthalmopathy. Using RNA transcripts as the source, TCR beta CDR3 regions were amplified. HTBI primers were used for first-round RT-PCR of the TCR CDR3. TCRdb processed the multiplex PCR reads anew with MiXCR; each CDR3 protein has one entry. Found here are approximately 690,000 distinct CDR3 sequences, less than 25% of them singletons; the top ten hold more than 30%. Material: blood. The receptors stem from a young man with Graves' ophthalmopathy.

The chain is built from TRBV11-3 and TRBJ2-2; no firm D call. V was cut by 1 base and J by 7 bases, with 4 bases left in between. This CDR3 spans 12 amino acids. The germline V gene encodes CDR1 SGHNT and CDR2 YENEEA. The CDR3, as DNA: TGTGCCAGCAGCTTAGGTAACGGGGAGCTGTTTTTT. Protein: CASSLGNGELFF.

This clonotype showed up just a few times. The genes are TRBV30 and TRBJ2-1; D is ambiguous. Germline loops: CDR1 GTSNPN, CDR2 SVGIG (reference sequence). The CDR3 spans 13 residues. V lost 2 bases and J 3 bases, leaving 8 bases between the germline ends. This chain's CDR3 is CAWSTAVYNEQFF. Written as DNA, the CDR3 is TGTGCCTGGAGTACTGCGGTCTACAATGAGCAGTTCTTC.

This clonotype was recorded at least ten times. The rearrangement uses TRBV6-1 and TRBJ1-2; D not resolved. This CDR3 has 15 amino acids. Germline CDR1 reads MNHNS; CDR2 reads SASEGT. V was shortened by 6 bases and J by 3 bases, with 17 bases between the two germline ends. The DNA for the CDR3 is TGTGCCAGCAGGCCCCTGTATAGGGAATACTATGGCTACACCTTC. It specifies CASRPLYREYYGYTF.

This clonotype was recorded at least ten times. The rearrangement links TRBV28 to TRBJ1-5; weak D call: TRBD1 (5 bases). Germline values: CDR1 MDHEN, CDR2 SYDVKM. CDR3 length: 15 amino acids. The ends were cut back, 4 bases at V and 11 bases at J, with 21 bases in the middle. CDR3 sequence: CASSSSWGLRRAQHF. As DNA, the CDR3 is TGTGCCAGCAGTTCCTCCTGGGGGTTGCGGAGGGCCCAGCATTTT.

The chain is built from TRBV11-2 and TRBJ2-7; 11 nucleotides align to TRBD2. The CDR3 covers 15 residues. CDR1 and CDR2 (germline): SGHAT, FQNNGV. V lost 1 base to trimming and J lost 6 bases; unmatched junction nucleotides: 5. The chain's CDR3 is CASSLVLAGGGEQYF. CDR3 nucleotides: TGTGCCAGCAGCTTAGTCCTAGCGGGAGGTGGCGAGCAGTACTTC. Combining the CDR3 with reference TRBV11-2 and TRBJ2-7 gives the whole variable domain EAGVAQSPRYKIIEKRQSVAFWCNPISGHATLYWYQQILGQGPKLLIQFQNNGVVDDSQLPKDRFSAERLKGVDSTLKIQPAKLEDSAVYLCASSLVLAGGGEQYFGPGTRLTVT.

The rearrangement uses TRBV20-1 and TRBJ2-1; 7 nucleotides align to TRBD2. Germline CDR1 and CDR2: DFQATT and SNEGSKA (reference sequence). The CDR3 is 14 amino acids. Germline trimming cut 0 bases from V and 7 bases from J; bases unmatched to any gene: 6. The chain's CDR3 is CSARDSSGGNEQFF. CDR3 sequence (DNA): TGCAGTGCTAGAGACTCTAGCGGAGGGAATGAGCAGTTCTTC.

Notes on this clonotype: This may be a read error: a much more frequent sequence differs by one nucleotide. V gene TRBV11-2 combines with J gene TRBJ2-1; D possibly uses TRBD1 or TRBD2 (5 bases each). V was pared by 2 bases and J by 14 bases, with 10 bases between. Germline lookup yields CDR1 SGHAT and CDR2 FQNNGV. This CDR3 spans 11 amino acids. The CDR3 DNA sequence: TGTGCCAGCAGCTTACGGGGCCAGGAGTTCTTC. Amino acids: CASSLRGQEFF. Filled out from reference TRBV11-2 and TRBJ2-1, the complete variable domain reads EAGVAQSPRYKIIEKRQSVAFWCNPISGHATLYWYQQILGQGPKLLIQFQNNGVVDDSQLPKDRFSAERLKGVDSTLKIQPAKLEDSAVYLCASSLRGQEFFGPGTRLTVL.

The gene calls are TRBV20-1 and TRBJ2-1, with a weak D call TRBD2 (8 bases). Trimming removed 4 bases at V and 1 base at J, with 20 bases between. CDR3 size: 17 residues. Germline assignment: CDR1 DFQATT and CDR2 SNEGSKA (reference sequence). The CDR3 bases are TGCAGTGCTAAAAGAGGGGGCGGGAGGTTATCCTACAATGAGCAGTTCTTC. This gives the protein CSAKRGGGRLSYNEQFF.

This clonotype was seen repeatedly, ten times or more. V usage is TRBV7-9 and J usage is TRBJ2-5; 11 positions match TRBD1. Germline V CDR1 and CDR2: SEHNR, FQNEAQ (reference sequence). The V gene end was trimmed by 4 bases and the J gene end by 4 bases; junction bases not matched to a gene: 8. CDR3 length equals 16 residues. The CDR3 sequence: CASSSRTGTGGETQYF. The CDR3 DNA is TGTGCCAGCAGCTCCCGCACCGGGACAGGGGGAGAGACCCAGTACTTC.